This T cell receptor beta chain was identified during a study of shared clonotypes between healthy human individuals. The CDR3 length is 16 residues. CDR1 is SGHTA, CDR2 FQGTGA, per germline. Trimming left V 2 bases short and J 1 base short, with 12 bases between. For this clone: Its cognate antigen is unknown.

Whole-study results and caveats: Rarefaction showed that sequencing of sorted subsets was incomplete (despite large depth).

Clones were sequenced by immunoSEQ multiplex PCR, and TCRdb holds only the in-frame ones, with some missing. The sample contains 2 million to 2.5 million clones, 90% to 97% of which appear only once. CD4+ cells underwent separation, giving CD45RA+ naive and CD45RA-negative memory subsets. The sequence derives from a young man in good health. V usage is TRBV7-3 and J usage is TRBJ1-3, with D possibly being TRBD1 (6 bases). The sequenced material came from naive CD4+ T cells sorted from blood. The subset is: CD45RA+ positively selected. For the CDR3, the DNA is TGTGCCAGCAGCTTACGCCTAGGGGGATCTGGAAACACCATATATTTT. Translation: CASSLRLGGSGNTIYF.